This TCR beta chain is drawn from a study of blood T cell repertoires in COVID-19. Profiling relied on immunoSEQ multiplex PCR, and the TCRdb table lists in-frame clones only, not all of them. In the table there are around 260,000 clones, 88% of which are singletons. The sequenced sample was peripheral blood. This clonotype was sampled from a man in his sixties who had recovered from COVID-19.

The CDR3 coding sequence is TGTGCCAGCAGCGTAGAACCCGGCAGGCAGCCCCAGCATTTT. This codes for CASSVEPGRQPQHF. This sequence joins TRBV9 and TRBJ1-5; unclear D gene. The CDR3 consists of 14 residues. Between the trimmed V and J ends, which lost 0 bases and 7 bases, there was a span of 11 bases. The germline V gene has CDR1 SGDLS and CDR2 YYNGEE.